The clone carrying this T cell receptor beta chain was seen just once. The CDR3 is 13 amino acids. With 5 bases removed from V and 5 bases from J, the gap between germline ends came to 13 bases. Per the germline V gene, CDR1 is MGHRA and CDR2 is YSYEKL. This sample is part of a study of shared clonotypes between healthy human individuals. Profiling relied on immunoSEQ multiplex PCR, and the TCRdb table lists in-frame clones only, not all of them. This repertoire shows under 600,000 clones, more than 95% found once; its top ten account for approximately 0.3%. Naive CD8 cells were CD45RO-negative, positively selected for CCR7, excluding terminally differentiated effector memory CD45RA+ cells.

The TCR was taken from a man aged 25 to 45 in good health. Source material: naive CD8+ T cells sorted from blood. This rearrangement joins TRBV4-1 to TRBJ2-7; D possibly matches TRBD1 or TRBD2 (5 bases each). The CDR3: CASSLGDGDEQYF. CDR3 DNA sequence: TGCGCCAGCAGCTTAGGGGACGGTGACGAGCAGTACTTC.